This TCR beta chain is from a study of cytomegalovirus exposure and HLA in healthy donors. Details on this clone: Its antigen remains unidentified.

PCR primers comprised 60 Vbeta and 13 Jbeta primers. TCRdb's table, derived via immunoSEQ multiplex PCR, lists solely in-frame clones and lacks some. Of 100,000 to 150,000 clones listed, 81% are singletons. The CDR3 runs to 13 residues. Germline V CDR1 and CDR2: MGHDK, SYGVNS. V was trimmed by 6 bases and J by 2 bases, leaving 10 bases between them. Study-level results: Testing in vitro showed a few CMV-associated chains specific for CMV antigens. Exclusion applied to some V segments, including TRBV6-2 and TRBV6-3, as they were indistinguishable. Immune exposure information available was restricted to CMV serostatus.

The TCR sequence derives from a woman in her thirties or forties in good health and CMV-seropositive. V and J are TRBV25-1 and TRBJ2-5, with D perhaps matching TRBD2 (6 bases). Sequenced material: PBMCs. The CDR3 region is CASSPGGQETQYF. The CDR3 coding sequence is TGTGCCAGCAGCCCCGGGGGTCAAGAGACCCAGTACTTC.